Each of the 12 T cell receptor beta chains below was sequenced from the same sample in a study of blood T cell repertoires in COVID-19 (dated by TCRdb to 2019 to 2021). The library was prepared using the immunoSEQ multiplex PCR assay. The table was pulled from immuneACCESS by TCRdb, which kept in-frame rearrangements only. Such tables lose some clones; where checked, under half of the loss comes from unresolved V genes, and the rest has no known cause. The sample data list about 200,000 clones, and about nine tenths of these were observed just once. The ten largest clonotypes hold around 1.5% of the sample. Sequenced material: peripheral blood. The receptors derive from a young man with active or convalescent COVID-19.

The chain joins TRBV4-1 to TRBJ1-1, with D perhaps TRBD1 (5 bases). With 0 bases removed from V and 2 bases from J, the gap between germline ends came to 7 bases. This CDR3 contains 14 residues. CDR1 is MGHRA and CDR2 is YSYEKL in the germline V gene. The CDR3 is CASSQDQGNTEAFF. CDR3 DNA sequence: TGCGCCAGCAGCCAAGATCAGGGTAACACTGAAGCTTTCTTT.

CDR3 bases: TGTGCCAGTAGTCCCCGGACAGAAAGGTTCTATGGCTACACCTTC. This gives the protein CASSPRTERFYGYTF. This chain links TRBV19 with TRBJ1-2, with a tentative D call TRBD1 (6 bases). CDR1 and CDR2 from the germline V gene are LNHDA and SQIVND (reference sequence). This CDR3 spans 15 amino acids. V was shortened by 5 bases and J by 4 bases, with 17 bases between the two germline ends. Complete variable domain (other parts from reference TRBV19 and TRBJ1-2): DGGITQSPKYLFRKEGQNVTLSCEQNLNHDAMYWYRQDPGQGLRLIYYSQIVNDFQKGDIAEGYSVSREKKESFPLTVTSAQKNPTAFYLCASSPRTERFYGYTFGSGTRLTVV.

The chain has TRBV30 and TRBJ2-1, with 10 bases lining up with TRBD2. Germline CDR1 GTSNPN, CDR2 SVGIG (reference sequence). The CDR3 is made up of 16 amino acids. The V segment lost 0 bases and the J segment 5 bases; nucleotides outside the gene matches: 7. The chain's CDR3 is CAWSVGLAGVDNEQFF. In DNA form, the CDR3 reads TGTGCCTGGAGTGTAGGGCTAGCGGGAGTAGACAATGAGCAGTTCTTC.

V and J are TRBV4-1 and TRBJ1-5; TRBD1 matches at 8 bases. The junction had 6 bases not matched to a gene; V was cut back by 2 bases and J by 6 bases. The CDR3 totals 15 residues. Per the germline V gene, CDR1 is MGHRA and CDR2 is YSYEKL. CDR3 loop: CASSQFETGAQPQHF. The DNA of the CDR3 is TGCGCCAGCAGCCAATTTGAGACAGGGGCTCAGCCCCAGCATTTT.

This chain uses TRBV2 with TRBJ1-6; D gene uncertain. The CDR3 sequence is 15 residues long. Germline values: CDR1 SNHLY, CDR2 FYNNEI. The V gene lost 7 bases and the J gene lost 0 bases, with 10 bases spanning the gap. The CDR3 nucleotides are TGTGCCAGCAAAACCTCTATCTCCTATAATTCACCCCTCCACTTT. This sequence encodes CASKTSISYNSPLHF.

CDR3 nucleotide sequence: TGCGCCAGCAGCCAAGCGGCGGGCAATGAGCAGTTCTTC. This codes for CASSQAAGNEQFF. The V gene is TRBV4-3, the J gene TRBJ2-1; tentatively, D is TRBD2 (5 bases). CDR3 length: 13 amino acids. Trimming shortened V by 1 base and J by 6 bases, and 7 bases separated the two germline ends. Germline V gene sequence: CDR1 LGHNA, CDR2 YSLEER.

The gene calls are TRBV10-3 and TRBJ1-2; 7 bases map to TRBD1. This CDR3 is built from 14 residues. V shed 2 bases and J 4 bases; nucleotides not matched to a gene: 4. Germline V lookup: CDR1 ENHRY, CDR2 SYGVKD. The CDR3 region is CAISEGRGSYGYTF. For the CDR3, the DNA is TGTGCCATCAGTGAGGGCAGGGGGAGCTATGGCTACACCTTC.

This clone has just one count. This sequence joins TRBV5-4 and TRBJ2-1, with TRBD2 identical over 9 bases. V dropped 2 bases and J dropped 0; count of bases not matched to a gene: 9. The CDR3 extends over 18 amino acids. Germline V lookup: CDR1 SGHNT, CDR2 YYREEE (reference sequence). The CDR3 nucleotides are TGTGCCAGCAGCTTTGGTCGGACTAGCGATTCCTCCTACAATGAGCAGTTCTTC. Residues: CASSFGRTSDSSYNEQFF. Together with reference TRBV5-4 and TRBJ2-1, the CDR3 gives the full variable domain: ETGVTQSPTHLIKTRGQQVTLRCSSQSGHNTVSWYQQALGQGPQFIFQYYREEENGRGNFPPRFSGLQFPNYSSELNVNALELDDSALYLCASSFGRTSDSSYNEQFFGPGTRLTVL.

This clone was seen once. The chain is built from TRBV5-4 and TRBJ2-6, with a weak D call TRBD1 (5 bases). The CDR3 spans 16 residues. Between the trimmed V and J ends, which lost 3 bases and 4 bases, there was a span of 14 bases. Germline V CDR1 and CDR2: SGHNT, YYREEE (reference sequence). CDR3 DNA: TGTGCCAGCAGCTCGGATGGGGCCGGAGGGGCCAACGTCCTGACTTTC. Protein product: CASSSDGAGGANVLTF.

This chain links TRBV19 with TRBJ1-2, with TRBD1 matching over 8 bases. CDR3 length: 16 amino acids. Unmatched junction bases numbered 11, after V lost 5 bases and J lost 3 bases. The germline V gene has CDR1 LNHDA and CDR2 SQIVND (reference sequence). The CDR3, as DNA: TGTGCCAGTAGTGACTGGACAGGGTCCAACGACTATGGCTACACCTTC. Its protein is CASSDWTGSNDYGYTF.

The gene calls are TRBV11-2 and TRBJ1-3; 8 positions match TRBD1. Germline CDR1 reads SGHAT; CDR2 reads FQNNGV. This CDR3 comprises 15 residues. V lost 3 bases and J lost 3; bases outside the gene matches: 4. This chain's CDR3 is CASSLTGAGGNTIYF. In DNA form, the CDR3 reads TGTGCCAGCAGCTTGACAGGGGCAGGTGGAAACACCATATATTTT.

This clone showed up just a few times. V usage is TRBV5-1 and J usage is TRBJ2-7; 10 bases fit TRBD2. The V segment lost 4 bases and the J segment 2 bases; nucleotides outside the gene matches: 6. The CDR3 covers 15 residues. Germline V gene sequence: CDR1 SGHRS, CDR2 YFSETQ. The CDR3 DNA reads TGCGCCAGCAGCCGCTCTCTAGCGGGAGCCTACGAGCAGTACTTC. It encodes CASSRSLAGAYEQYF.